These 17 T cell receptor beta chains originate from one sample sequenced in a study of T-cell reconstitution after alpha-beta-depleted transplantation in children. It was with unique molecular identifiers that the TCRbeta library was prepared. Each CDR3 protein is one row after TCRdb ran MiXCR on the PCR reads. The table has about 98,000 distinct CDR3 sequences, 23% seen once. Source: PBMCs, taken before TCRalphabeta/CD19-depleted stem cell transplant. All receptors come from a boy aged 2 to 10 with acute lymphoblastic leukemia, due to receive a stem cell transplant.

The chain couples TRBV3-1 to TRBJ2-5, with no clear D. The CDR3 consists of 17 residues. Deletions cut 1 base from V and 1 base from J, with 16 bases between. Germline CDR1 is LGHDT and CDR2 is YNNKEL (reference sequence). Written as DNA, the CDR3 is TGTGCCAGCAGCCAAGCCACGTTCAGAGCGTCCCAAGAGACCCAGTACTTC. The encoded protein is CASSQATFRASQETQYF.

This clonotype was seen ten or more times. This chain uses TRBV6-6 with TRBJ2-1; 10 bases match TRBD2. With V trimmed by 5 bases and J by 2 bases, 3 bases remained unmatched. Germline values: CDR1 MNHNY, CDR2 SVGAGI (reference sequence). CDR3 length equals 15 residues. The CDR3 spells CASSTSGETYNEQFF. The CDR3 DNA reads as TGTGCCAGCAGTACTAGCGGGGAAACCTACAATGAGCAGTTCTTC.

V and J are TRBV25-1 and TRBJ2-1; TRBD2 matches at 9 bases. The CDR3 has 16 residues. Germline values: CDR1 MGHDK, CDR2 SYGVNS. Trimming removed 4 bases from V and 10 bases from J; junction bases left unmatched: 14. The CDR3 DNA reads as TGTGCCAGCAGTGGGCCGGGACTAGCTCGTTCGGGGGAGCAGTTCTTC. Translated, it gives CASSGPGLARSGEQFF.

There are a few counts of this clonotype. The chain recombines TRBV5-1 with TRBJ2-1; tentatively, D is TRBD2 (5 bases). Germline lookup yields CDR1 SGHRS and CDR2 YFSETQ. V was cut by 1 base and J by 6 bases, with 17 bases left in between. This CDR3 region has 16 residues. CDR3 sequence: CASSLSQTNPVNEQFF. The CDR3 nucleotides are TGCGCCAGCAGCTTGTCGCAGACTAATCCGGTCAATGAGCAGTTCTTC. Filled out from reference TRBV5-1 and TRBJ2-1, the complete variable domain reads KAGVTQTPRYLIKTRGQQVTLSCSPISGHRSVSWYQQTPGQGLQFLFEYFSETQRNKGNFPGRFSGRQFSNSRSEMNVSTLELGDSALYLCASSLSQTNPVNEQFFGPGTRLTVL.

Only a few counts were recorded for this clonotype. This chain links TRBV7-3 with TRBJ2-2; a weak D match, TRBD1 (5 bases). The CDR3 has 17 amino acids. The V gene lost 5 bases and the J gene lost 1 base, with 17 bases spanning the gap. Germline V gives CDR1 SGHTA, CDR2 FQGTGA. The CDR3 sequence is CASSPSGAGLNTGELFF. The CDR3 DNA sequence: TGTGCCAGCAGCCCTTCTGGGGCAGGGCTGAACACCGGGGAGCTGTTTTTT.

This chain connects TRBV11-3 to TRBJ2-1, with a possible D match to TRBD2 (6 bases). This CDR3 has 16 residues. V was clipped by 1 base and J by 0 bases, with 10 bases between them. Per germline, CDR1 SGHNT and CDR2 YENEEA. The CDR3 reads CASSLGSGHSYNEQFF. The CDR3 bases are TGTGCCAGCAGCTTAGGAAGCGGGCACTCCTACAATGAGCAGTTCTTC.

The chain uses TRBV7-9 and TRBJ1-4; D perhaps matches TRBD1 (6 bases). The CDR3 length is 12 residues. Trimming left V 6 bases short and J 14 bases short, with 16 bases between. CDR1 is SEHNR and CDR2 is FQNEAQ in the germline V gene (reference sequence). The CDR3 region has the DNA TGTGCCAGCAGGGATCAACAGGGAAAGCTGTTTTTT. It encodes CASRDQQGKLFF.

In nucleotides, the CDR3 is TGCGCCAGCAGCCCCGGGGACAGGGGCCCTATATCCCTATACGAGCAGTACTTC. It encodes CASSPGDRGPISLYEQYF. The V and J genes are TRBV5-1 and TRBJ2-7, with 10 nucleotides matching TRBD1. The CDR3 runs 18 residues. V was pared by 4 bases and J by 4 bases, with 17 bases of the junction left unmatched. Germline V lookup: CDR1 SGHRS, CDR2 YFSETQ.

The sample holds a few counts of this clonotype. The chain joins TRBV5-6 to TRBJ2-6, with TRBD2 matching 8 bases. The CDR3 totals 17 residues. Germline-derived CDR1 and CDR2 are SGHDT and YYEEEE. V was pared by 0 bases and J by 1 base, with 3 bases of the junction left unmatched. CDR3 in DNA: TGTGCCAGCAGCTTGGCCGGGAGGGGGTCTGGGGCCAACGTCCTGACTTTC. Residues: CASSLAGRGSGANVLTF.

This clonotype has just a few counts. The chain couples TRBV4-1 to TRBJ2-6, with 7 bases lining up with TRBD1. This CDR3 spans 16 amino acids. From germline, CDR1 is MGHRA and CDR2 YSYEKL. V trimming: 1 base; J trimming: 2 bases; junction bases outside the gene matches: 2. DNA of the CDR3: TGCGCCAGCAGCCAAGTAGACAGGGCTGGGGCCAACGTCCTGACTTTC. This translates into CASSQVDRAGANVLTF.

This chain links TRBV19 with TRBJ2-3; D possibly corresponds to TRBD1 (6 bases). The V gene's germline CDR1 is LNHDA and CDR2 SQIVND (reference sequence). V was trimmed by 8 bases and J by 4 bases, leaving 13 bases between them. The CDR3 consists of 13 residues. The chain's CDR3 is CASVQPGADTQYF. In DNA, the CDR3 is TGTGCCAGTGTCCAGCCAGGGGCAGATACGCAGTATTTT.

This clonotype was counted between two and nine times. This sequence joins TRBV6-5 and TRBJ2-3; 8 nucleotides align to TRBD2. The CDR3 is made up of 19 amino acids. In germline, CDR1 is MNHEY, CDR2 SVGAGI. Trimming at V came to 0 bases and at J to 5 bases, leaving 16 bases not matched to a gene. CDR3 protein: CASSYSITSGGTPRDTQYF. The CDR3 bases are TGTGCCAGCAGTTACTCAATCACTAGCGGAGGGACTCCAAGAGATACGCAGTATTTT.

The chain joins TRBV27 to TRBJ2-1; possibly TRBD1 or TRBD2 for D (5 bases each). Germline values: CDR1 MNHEY, CDR2 SMNVEV (reference sequence). The CDR3 consists of 14 residues. Trimming removed 2 bases from V and 7 bases from J, with 12 bases in between. The CDR3 nucleotides read TGTGCCAGCAGTTTAGGGACCCCTAGGAATGAGCAGTTCTTC. This encodes CASSLGTPRNEQFF.

This clonotype has only a few counts. The J gene is TRBJ2-3, the V gene TRBV20-1, with 8 nucleotides matching TRBD1. The CDR3 is made up of 15 amino acids. Germline CDR1 is DFQATT and CDR2 is SNEGSKA (reference sequence). The J segment lost 1 base and the V segment lost 3 bases, leaving 6 bases of the junction unmatched. In nucleotides, the CDR3 is TGCAGTGCTAGGGACGACAGGGGAGGCACAGATACGCAGTATTTT. This codes for CSARDDRGGTDTQYF.

This clonotype was detected only a few times. CDR3 protein: CASSLERYREETQYF. CDR3 sequence (DNA): TGTGCCAGCAGCCTTGAGCGTTACAGGGAAGAGACCCAGTACTTC. This chain joins TRBV4-2 and TRBJ2-5; a possible D gene is TRBD1 (6 bases). V lost 4 bases and J 3 bases, leaving 15 bases between the germline ends. CDR1 and CDR2 (germline): LGHNA, YNFKEQ. The CDR3 contains 15 residues.

This chain joins TRBV28 and TRBJ1-1, with 7 nucleotides matching TRBD1. Germline V gene lookup returns CDR1 MDHEN and CDR2 SYDVKM. CDR3 size: 13 residues. The V and J ends lost 6 bases and 6 bases, in that order; junction bases with no gene match: 7. CDR3 in amino acids: CASRPTGRAEAFF. The CDR3 region has the DNA TGTGCCAGCAGACCGACAGGGAGGGCTGAAGCTTTCTTT.

In regard to this clonotype: Being one base from a much bigger clone, this may be a read error. The genes are TRBV12-3 or TRBV12-4 and TRBJ2-5, with D possibly TRBD1 on 5 matching bases. Trimming shortened V by 8 bases and J by 7 bases, and 20 bases separated the two germline ends. The CDR3 has 14 amino acids. The CDR3 nucleotides are TGTGCCAGCTGTCCCAGTGCAGGGTCAGGGACCCAGTACTTC. Protein product: CASCPSAGSGTQYF.